This TCR beta chain originates from a study of T-cell memory formation after mild COVID-19. Each CDR3 protein gets one entry after TCRdb re-called the 5' RACE reads with MiXCR. This table has fewer than 350,000 distinct CDR3 sequences, more than 13% appearing once. Study results and caveats: Certain responding clones were present in pre-infection memory, suggesting participation of cross-reactive memory.

For this clonotype: Its antigen is as yet unknown.

The TCR comes from a man between 18 and 29 years old who had mild COVID-19 (a few samples of this study predate the infection). Cell type and time point are not known. The specimen was PBMCs or a T cell subset sorted from them (not recorded which).

CDR3 amino acids: CASSSGQGQTQYF. In DNA form, the CDR3 reads TGTGCCAGCAGCTCCGGACAGGGTCAGACCCAGTACTTC. The chain employs TRBV28 and TRBJ2-5; TRBD1 matches at 8 bases. The V gene end was trimmed by 6 bases and the J gene end by 6 bases; junction bases not matched to a gene: 6. CDR1 and CDR2 (germline): MDHEN, SYDVKM. The CDR3 loop spans 13 amino acids.